This TCR beta chain was obtained from a study of blood T cell repertoires in COVID-19. Overall study context: PBMCs, B-cell-depleted T cells, or T cells were the source of the cDNA or gDNA that made up the material.

V was cut by 5 bases and J by 3 bases, with 14 bases left in between. CDR1 and CDR2 (germline): GTSNPN, SVGIG (reference sequence). CDR3 length: 13 residues. The study recruited people aged about 18 to 89 years across 20 to 30 US areas. Exposed volunteers were people who met a COVID-19 case within 2 weeks before study entry. Only in-frame clones appear in the TCRdb table, and some are missing; sequencing was by immunoSEQ multiplex PCR. The data hold more than 250,000 clones, with approximately 80% observed a single time. The sequence derives from a man aged 35 to 55 who had been exposed to COVID-19. Sequencing was performed on PBMCs or T cells enriched from blood (not recorded which). The genes are TRBV30 and TRBJ2-7; the D gene is possibly TRBD2 (6 bases). CDR3 sequence reads: CAWAGRGYYEQYF. CDR3 nucleotide sequence: TGTGCCTGGGCCGGGCGGGGCTACTACGAGCAGTACTTC. The entire variable domain, with the rest obtained from reference TRBV30 and TRBJ2-7, is as follows: SQTIHQWPATLVQPVGSPLSLECTVEGTSNPNLYWYRQAAGRGLQLLFYSVGIGQISSEVPQNLSASRPQDRQFILSSKKLLLSDSGFYLCAWAGRGYYEQYFGPGTRLTVT.